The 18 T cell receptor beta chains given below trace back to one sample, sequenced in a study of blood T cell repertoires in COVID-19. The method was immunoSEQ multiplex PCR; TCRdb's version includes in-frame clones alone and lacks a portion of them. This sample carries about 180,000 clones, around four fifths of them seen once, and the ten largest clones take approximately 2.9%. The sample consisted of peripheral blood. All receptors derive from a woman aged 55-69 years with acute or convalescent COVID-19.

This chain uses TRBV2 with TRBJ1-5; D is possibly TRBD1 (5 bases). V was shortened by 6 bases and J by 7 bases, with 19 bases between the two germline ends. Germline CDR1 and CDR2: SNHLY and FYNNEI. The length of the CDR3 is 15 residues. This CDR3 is CASSPDTRGGQPQHF. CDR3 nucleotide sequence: TGTGCCAGCAGCCCGGACACCCGGGGGGGACAGCCCCAGCATTTT.

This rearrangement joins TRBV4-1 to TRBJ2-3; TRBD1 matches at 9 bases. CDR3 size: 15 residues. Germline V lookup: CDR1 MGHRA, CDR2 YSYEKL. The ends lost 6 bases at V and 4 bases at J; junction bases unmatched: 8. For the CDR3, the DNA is TGCGCCAGCAGTTTACAGGGGGCGAGGGCAGATACGCAGTATTTT. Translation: CASSLQGARADTQYF.

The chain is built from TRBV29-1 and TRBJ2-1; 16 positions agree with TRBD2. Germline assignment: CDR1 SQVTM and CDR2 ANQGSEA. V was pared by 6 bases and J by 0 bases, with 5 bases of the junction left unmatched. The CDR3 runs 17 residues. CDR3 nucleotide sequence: TGCAGCGTCTCCGGGACTAGCGGGGGGGCCTCCTACAATGAGCAGTTCTTC. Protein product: CSVSGTSGGASYNEQFF.

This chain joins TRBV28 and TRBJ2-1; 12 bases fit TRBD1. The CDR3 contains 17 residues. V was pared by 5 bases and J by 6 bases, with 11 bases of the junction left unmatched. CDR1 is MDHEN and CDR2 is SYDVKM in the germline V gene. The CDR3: CASSPVPGQGASNEQFF. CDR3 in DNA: TGTGCCAGCAGTCCTGTCCCGGGACAGGGGGCTTCCAATGAGCAGTTCTTC. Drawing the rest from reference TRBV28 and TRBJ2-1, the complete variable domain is DVKVTQSSRYLVKRTGEKVFLECVQDMDHENMFWYRQDPGLGLRLIYFSYDVKMKEKGDIPEGYSVSREKKERFSLILESASTNQTSMYLCASSPVPGQGASNEQFFGPGTRLTVL.

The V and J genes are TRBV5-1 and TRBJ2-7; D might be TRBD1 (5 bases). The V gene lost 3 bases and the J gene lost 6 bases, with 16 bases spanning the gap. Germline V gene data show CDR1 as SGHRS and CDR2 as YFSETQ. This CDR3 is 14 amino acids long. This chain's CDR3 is CASSSDGQGREQYF. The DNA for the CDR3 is TGCGCCAGCAGCTCCGACGGGCAGGGTCGCGAGCAGTACTTC.

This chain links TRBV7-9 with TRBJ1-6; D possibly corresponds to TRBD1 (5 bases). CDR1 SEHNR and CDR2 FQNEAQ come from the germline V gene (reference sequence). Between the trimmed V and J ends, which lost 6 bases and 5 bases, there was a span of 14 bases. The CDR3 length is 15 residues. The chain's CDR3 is CASSSTQGNNSPLHF. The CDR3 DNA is TGTGCCAGCAGTTCTACTCAGGGTAATAATTCACCCCTCCACTTT.

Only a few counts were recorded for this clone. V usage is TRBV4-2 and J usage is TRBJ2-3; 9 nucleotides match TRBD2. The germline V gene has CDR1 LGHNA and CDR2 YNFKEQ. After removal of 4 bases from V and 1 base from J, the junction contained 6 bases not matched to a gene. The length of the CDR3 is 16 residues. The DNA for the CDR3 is TGTGCCAGCAGCCTTTCCGAGCGGGGGGGCACAGATACGCAGTATTTT. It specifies CASSLSERGGTDTQYF.

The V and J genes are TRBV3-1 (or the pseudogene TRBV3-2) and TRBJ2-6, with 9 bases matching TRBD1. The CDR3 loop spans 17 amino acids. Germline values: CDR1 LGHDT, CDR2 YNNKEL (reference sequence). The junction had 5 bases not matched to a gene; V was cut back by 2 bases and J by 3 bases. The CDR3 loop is CASSQIQGAYGANVLTF. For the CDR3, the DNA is TGTGCCAGCAGCCAAATACAGGGGGCTTATGGGGCCAACGTCCTGACTTTC.

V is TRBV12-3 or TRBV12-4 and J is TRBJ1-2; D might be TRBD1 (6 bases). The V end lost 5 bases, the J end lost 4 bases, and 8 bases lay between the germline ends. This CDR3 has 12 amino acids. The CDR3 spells CASSEDSYGYTF. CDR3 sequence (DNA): TGTGCCAGCAGTGAGGACAGCTATGGCTACACCTTC.

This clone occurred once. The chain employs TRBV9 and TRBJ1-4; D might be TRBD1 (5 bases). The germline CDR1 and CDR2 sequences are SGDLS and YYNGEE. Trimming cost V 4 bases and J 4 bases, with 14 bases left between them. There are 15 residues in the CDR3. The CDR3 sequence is CASSPVQGINEKLFF. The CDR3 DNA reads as TGTGCCAGCAGCCCCGTCCAGGGTATTAATGAAAAACTGTTTTTT.

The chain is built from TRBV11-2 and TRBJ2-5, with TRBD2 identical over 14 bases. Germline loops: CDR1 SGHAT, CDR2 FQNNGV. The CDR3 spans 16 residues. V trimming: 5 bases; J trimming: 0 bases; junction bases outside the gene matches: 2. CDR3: CASSGTSGGYQETQYF. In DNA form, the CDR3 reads TGTGCCAGCAGCGGGACTAGCGGGGGCTACCAAGAGACCCAGTACTTC.

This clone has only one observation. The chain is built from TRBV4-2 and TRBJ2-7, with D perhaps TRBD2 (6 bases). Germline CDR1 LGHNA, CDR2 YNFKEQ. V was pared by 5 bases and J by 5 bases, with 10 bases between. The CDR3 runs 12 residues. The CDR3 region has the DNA TGTGCCAGCAGCTTCGGAGGGGACGAGCAGTACTTC. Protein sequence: CASSFGGDEQYF.

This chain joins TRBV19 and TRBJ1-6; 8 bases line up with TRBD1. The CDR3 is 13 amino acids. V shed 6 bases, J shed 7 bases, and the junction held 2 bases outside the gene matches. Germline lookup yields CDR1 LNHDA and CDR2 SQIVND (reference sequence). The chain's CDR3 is CASRDRENSPLHF. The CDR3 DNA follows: TGTGCCAGTAGGGACAGGGAGAATTCACCCCTCCACTTT.

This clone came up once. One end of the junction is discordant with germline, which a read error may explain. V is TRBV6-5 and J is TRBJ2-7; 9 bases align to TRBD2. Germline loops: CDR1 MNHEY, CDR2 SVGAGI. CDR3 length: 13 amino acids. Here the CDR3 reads CASSYGTSYDQYF. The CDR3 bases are TGTGCCAGCAGTTACGGGACTAGCTACGATCAGTACTTC.

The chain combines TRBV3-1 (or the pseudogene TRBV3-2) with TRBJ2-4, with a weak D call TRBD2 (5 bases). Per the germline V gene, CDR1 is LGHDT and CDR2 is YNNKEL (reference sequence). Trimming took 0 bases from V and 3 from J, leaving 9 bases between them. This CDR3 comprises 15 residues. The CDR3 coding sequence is TGTGCCAGCAGCCAAGATCCCGGGGTCAAAAACATTCAGTACTTC. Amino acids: CASSQDPGVKNIQYF.

CDR3 in DNA: TGTGCCAGCAGCTTAGTAGGCCAGGGGGCTAACTATGGCTACACCTTC. Translating it yields CASSLVGQGANYGYTF. The chain has TRBV7-9 and TRBJ1-2, with TRBD1 matching 7 bases. Trimming at V came to 1 base and at J to 0 bases, leaving 5 bases not matched to a gene. This CDR3 region has 16 residues. From germline, CDR1 is SEHNR and CDR2 FQNEAQ (reference sequence).

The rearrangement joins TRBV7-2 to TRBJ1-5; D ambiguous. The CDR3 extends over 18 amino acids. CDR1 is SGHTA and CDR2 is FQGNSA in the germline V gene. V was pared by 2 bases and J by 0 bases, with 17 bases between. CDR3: CASSLMIVAGNSNQPQHF. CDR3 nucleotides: TGTGCCAGCAGCTTAATGATTGTGGCGGGGAATAGCAATCAGCCCCAGCATTTT. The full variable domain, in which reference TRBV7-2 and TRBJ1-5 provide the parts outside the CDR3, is GAGVSQSPSNKVTEKGKDVELRCDPISGHTALYWYRQSLGQGLEFLIYFQGNSAPDKSGLPSDRFSAERTGGSVSTLTIQRTQQEDSAVYLCASSLMIVAGNSNQPQHFGDGTRLSIL.

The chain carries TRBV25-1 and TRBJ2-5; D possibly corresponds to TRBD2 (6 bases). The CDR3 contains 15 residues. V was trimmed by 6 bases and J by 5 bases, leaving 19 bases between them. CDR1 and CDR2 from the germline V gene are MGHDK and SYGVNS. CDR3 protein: CASRQLDIRGETQYF. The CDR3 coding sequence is TGTGCCAGCAGGCAGTTGGACATCCGGGGGGAGACCCAGTACTTC.